This T cell receptor beta chain was recorded in a study of blood T cells in healthy people across ages. Study findings and constraints: Long-lived donors exceeded aged donors in naive CD4+ cells and diversity.

Per the germline V gene, CDR1 is DFQATT and CDR2 is SNEGSKA (reference sequence). The germline V and J ends were trimmed by 7 bases and 4 bases, with 17 bases remaining between them. This CDR3 is built from 14 residues. For the second PCR, which ran for about 6 to 12 cycles, a sample-barcoded 5' primer and a J-beta primer mix were used. Sequencing of every sample gave 2.5 million or more CDR3-containing paired-end reads. TCRdb re-called the 5' RACE reads through MiXCR, storing one row per CDR3 protein. The table lists 850,000 or so distinct CDR3 sequences, 29% of them singletons. Many counts were recorded for this clonotype. As yet, its antigen is unknown. Sample donors were healthy Caucasian individuals that came from Russia, aged roughly 6 to 100.

Material for sequencing was blood. The receptor was derived from a woman aged 80 or over in good health. This sequence joins TRBV20-1 and TRBJ2-1, with D unresolved. The CDR3 DNA sequence: TGCAGTGTTCAGGCTCGAAAAGAGTACAATGAGCAGTTCTTC. It is translated as CSVQARKEYNEQFF.